What follows are 20 T cell receptor beta chains derived from one specimen sequenced in a study of shared clonotypes between healthy human individuals. Produced via immunoSEQ multiplex PCR; TCRdb's table is partial and in-frame only. This repertoire shows about 490,000 clones, 70% to 80% found once; its top ten account for around 12%. Sequencing was performed on PBMCs. These receptors came from a woman aged 40 to 49 in good health. Some clones in this sample may be carry-over from other donors' samples.

V gene TRBV2 combines with J gene TRBJ2-5; no firm D call. The DNA end lines up better with TRBJ2-7; the J call may be wrong. CDR3 length equals 15 residues. Germline lookup yields CDR1 SNHLY and CDR2 FYNNEI. The CDR3 nucleotides are TGTGCCAGCAGTGAAGTGTCAGTAGGCTCCTACGAGCAGTACTTC. As protein: CASSEVSVGSYEQYF.

The V call is TRBV7-2, the J call TRBJ1-3, with 11 bases lining up with TRBD1. Per germline, CDR1 SGHTA and CDR2 FQGNSA. Trimming removed 6 bases from V and 8 bases from J; junction bases left unmatched: 6. CDR3 length: 14 amino acids. The CDR3 bases are TGTGCCAGCAGGGGACAGGGGGTGGCGGACACCATATATTTT. It yields the protein CASRGQGVADTIYF.

V and J are TRBV7-3 and TRBJ1-1, with D tentatively TRBD1 (6 bases). V lost 1 base and J 7 bases, leaving 10 bases between the germline ends. From germline, CDR1 is SGHTA and CDR2 FQGTGA. CDR3 length: 13 amino acids. CDR3 protein: CASSLNGQREAFF. CDR3 DNA sequence: TGTGCCAGCAGCTTAAATGGACAGCGTGAAGCTTTCTTT.

The genes are TRBV27 and TRBJ2-5, with D maybe TRBD2 (5 bases). The germline V gene encodes CDR1 MNHEY and CDR2 SMNVEV (reference sequence). The CDR3 totals 17 residues. The germline V and J ends were trimmed by 6 bases and 5 bases, with 25 bases remaining between them. The CDR3 is CASSPQKGLHNGETQYF. CDR3 DNA sequence: TGTGCCAGCAGCCCGCAAAAAGGACTCCACAACGGGGAGACCCAGTACTTC.

The chain joins TRBV4-2 to TRBJ2-3; D possibly corresponds to TRBD2 (5 bases). V lost 0 bases to trimming and J lost 0 bases, with 13 bases between them. The CDR3 length is 17 residues. Germline loops: CDR1 LGHNA, CDR2 YNFKEQ. The CDR3 loop is CASSQDPHRGSTDTQYF. CDR3 DNA sequence: TGTGCCAGCAGCCAAGATCCACACCGAGGGAGCACAGATACGCAGTATTTT.

The gene calls are TRBV11-1 and TRBJ2-7, with 8 bases matching TRBD1. The V segment lost 3 bases and the J segment 3 bases; nucleotides outside the gene matches: 7. The germline V gene has CDR1 SGHAT and CDR2 FQDESV (reference sequence). The CDR3 has 15 residues. The CDR3 DNA reads TGTGCCAGCAGCTTGGACAGGGAGATTGGCTACGAGCAGTACTTC. This sequence encodes CASSLDREIGYEQYF. Variable domain in full (rest from reference TRBV11-1 and TRBJ2-7): EAEVAQSPRYKITEKSQAVAFWCDPISGHATLYWYRQILGQGPELLVQFQDESVVDDSQLPKDRFSAERLKGVDSTLKIQPAELGDSAMYLCASSLDREIGYEQYFGPGTRLTVT.

This clone is a singleton in its sample. This chain connects TRBV28 to TRBJ2-7, with 7 positions matching TRBD2. The CDR3 is 16 amino acids. The junction had 13 bases not matched to a gene; V was cut back by 4 bases and J by 4 bases. Germline V gene data show CDR1 as MDHEN and CDR2 as SYDVKM. The CDR3 sequence is CASSSPRGRGEYEQYF. CDR3 sequence (DNA): TGTGCCAGCAGTTCTCCCCGAGGGAGGGGCGAGTACGAGCAGTACTTC. The entire variable domain, with the rest obtained from reference TRBV28 and TRBJ2-7, is as follows: DVKVTQSSRYLVKRTGEKVFLECVQDMDHENMFWYRQDPGLGLRLIYFSYDVKMKEKGDIPEGYSVSREKKERFSLILESASTNQTSMYLCASSSPRGRGEYEQYFGPGTRLTVT.

The rearrangement links TRBV28 to TRBJ2-6; 7 bases are a match to TRBD1. There are 16 residues in the CDR3. In germline, CDR1 is MDHEN, CDR2 SYDVKM. V lost 11 bases to trimming and J lost 0 bases; unmatched junction nucleotides: 10. CDR3 loop: CAVRQGPSSGANVLTF. Here the CDR3 DNA reads TGTGCCGTCCGACAGGGACCCTCCTCTGGGGCCAACGTCCTGACTTTC.

The chain's CDR3 is CAWDGYTF. Here the CDR3 DNA reads TGTGCCTGGGATGGCTACACCTTC. This chain uses TRBV30 with TRBJ1-2; no clear D gene. V was cut by 5 bases and J by 6 bases, with 1 base left in between. The CDR3 runs 8 residues. The V gene's germline CDR1 is GTSNPN and CDR2 SVGIG (reference sequence). The full variable domain, completed using reference TRBV30 and TRBJ1-2, is SQTIHQWPATLVQPVGSPLSLECTVEGTSNPNLYWYRQAAGRGLQLLFYSVGIGQISSEVPQNLSASRPQDRQFILSSKKLLLSDSGFYLCAWDGYTFGSGTRLTVV.

This chain joins TRBV27 and TRBJ2-2; tentatively, D is TRBD2 (6 bases). Germline lookup yields CDR1 MNHEY and CDR2 SMNVEV (reference sequence). V gave up 6 bases and J gave up 5 bases, with 19 bases separating them. CDR3 length: 16 amino acids. CDR3: CASSLWGVKLTGELFF. The CDR3 nucleotides read TGTGCCAGCAGCCTCTGGGGGGTGAAGTTGACCGGGGAGCTGTTTTTT.

This clone was seen only once. Written as DNA, the CDR3 is TGTGCCAGTAGTGGGCAGGGGGGAGATACGCAGTATTTT. Its translation is CASSGQGGDTQYF. The chain uses TRBV19 and TRBJ2-3, with D perhaps TRBD1 (7 bases). Germline assignment: CDR1 LNHDA and CDR2 SQIVND (reference sequence). This CDR3 spans 13 amino acids. Trimming stripped 5 bases from V and 5 bases from J, with 11 bases between.

The chain combines TRBV5-1 with TRBJ1-2; D unresolved. V dropped 3 bases and J dropped 4 bases, with 10 bases sitting between them. CDR1 is SGHRS, CDR2 YFSETQ, per germline. This CDR3 is 13 amino acids long. In DNA, the CDR3 is TGCGCCAGCAGCTCCGGGCCAGGCTATGGCTACACCTTC. Its translation is CASSSGPGYGYTF.

This clone appeared a single time. This chain joins TRBV11-2 and TRBJ2-7; 7 bases align to TRBD2. Germline trimming cut 5 bases from V and 3 bases from J; bases unmatched to any gene: 10. Germline lookup yields CDR1 SGHAT and CDR2 FQNNGV. CDR3 length equals 15 residues. CDR3 loop: CASSPEAGLNYEQYF. The DNA of the CDR3 is TGTGCCAGCAGCCCAGAAGCGGGACTTAACTACGAGCAGTACTTC.

The chain links TRBV2 to TRBJ2-7, with no clear D. Between the trimmed V and J ends, which lost 1 base and 2 bases, there was a span of 3 bases. From germline, CDR1 is SNHLY and CDR2 FYNNEI. This CDR3 is built from 12 residues. DNA for the CDR3: TGTGCCAGCAGTGAAGGGACCTACGAGCAGTACTTC. Translation: CASSEGTYEQYF.

The chain recombines TRBV7-9 with TRBJ2-2; 10 bases are a match to TRBD2. V dropped 2 bases and J dropped 5; count of bases not matched to a gene: 8. Germline V CDR1 and CDR2: SEHNR, FQNEAQ (reference sequence). The length of the CDR3 is 17 residues. The CDR3 spells CASSLRPSGSLTGELFF. The DNA for the CDR3 is TGTGCCAGCAGCTTAAGGCCTAGCGGGAGTTTAACCGGGGAGCTGTTTTTT.

The chain carries TRBV29-1 and TRBJ2-1, with 13 bases identical to TRBD2. The CDR3 sequence is 18 residues long. Unmatched junction bases numbered 12, after V lost 7 bases and J lost 0 bases. Germline CDR1 and CDR2: SQVTM and ANQGSEA. The CDR3 region is CSAVLAGGPWSSYNEQFF. CDR3 in DNA: TGCAGCGCCGTACTAGCGGGAGGGCCCTGGAGCTCCTACAATGAGCAGTTCTTC.

Regarding this clone: In the same sample, other DNA sequences code for this CDR3. This chain links TRBV9 with TRBJ1-1; TRBD1 is a possible D gene (5 bases). The CDR3 extends over 14 amino acids. The V gene lost 2 bases and the J gene lost 0 bases, with 8 bases spanning the gap. Germline values: CDR1 SGDLS, CDR2 YYNGEE. CDR3 region: CASSVRGMNTEAFF. The CDR3 coding sequence is TGTGCCAGCAGCGTGAGGGGTATGAACACTGAAGCTTTCTTT.

This clone was picked up many times. Distinct nucleotide sequences in the sample also encode this CDR3. V gene TRBV7-9 combines with J gene TRBJ2-7, with TRBD1 matching 11 bases. With V trimmed by 5 bases and J by 2 bases, 17 bases remained unmatched. The CDR3 loop spans 19 amino acids. The germline V gene encodes CDR1 SEHNR and CDR2 FQNEAQ (reference sequence). Here the CDR3 reads CASSADRGRGDYHPYEQYF. The DNA for the CDR3 is TGTGCCAGCAGCGCGGACAGGGGGCGCGGGGACTATCACCCCTACGAGCAGTACTTC.

The CDR3 nucleotides read TGTGCCAGTAGTATAGAATGGGCGAAGAGGGAGCAGTTCTTC. Amino acid sequence: CASSIEWAKREQFF. The chain employs TRBV19 and TRBJ2-1; no firm D call. The V gene lost 0 bases and the J gene lost 10 bases, with 13 bases spanning the gap. Germline V gene lookup returns CDR1 LNHDA and CDR2 SQIVND (reference sequence). The CDR3 is 14 amino acids. Based on the CDR3 plus reference TRBV19 and TRBJ2-1, the full variable domain is DGGITQSPKYLFRKEGQNVTLSCEQNLNHDAMYWYRQDPGQGLRLIYYSQIVNDFQKGDIAEGYSVSREKKESFPLTVTSAQKNPTAFYLCASSIEWAKREQFFGPGTRLTVL.

This clone was detected only a few times. This sequence joins TRBV5-4 and TRBJ2-1; 16 bases fit TRBD2. V was pared by 3 bases and J by 9 bases, with 3 bases of the junction left unmatched. Germline V CDR1 and CDR2: SGHNT, YYREEE (reference sequence). CDR3 length equals 15 residues. The CDR3 DNA reads as TGTGCCAGCAGCTCGGGACTAGCGGGAGGGTTTGAGCAGTTCTTC. It encodes CASSSGLAGGFEQFF.